A single sample gave rise to the 27 T cell receptor beta chains below, sequenced in a study of breast tumors, draining lymph nodes, adjacent tissues. TCRdb reprocessed the multiplex PCR reads with MiXCR, giving one entry per CDR3 protein. This repertoire shows nearly 110,000 distinct CDR3 sequences, around 30% found once; its top ten account for approximately 5.2%. Axillary draining lymph nodes of breast cancer patients supplied the node samples. Sequenced material: axillary lymph node tissue. These receptors all come from a female donor with breast cancer. Some clones in this sample may be carry-over from other donors' samples.

In this sample, this clonotype turned up many times. This chain links TRBV13 with TRBJ1-4, with D perhaps matching TRBD1 (5 bases). The CDR3 spans 17 residues. V was pared by 2 bases and J by 3 bases, with 16 bases between. Looked up from germline, CDR1 is PRHDT and CDR2 is FYEKMQ (reference sequence). The CDR3 DNA reads TGTGCCAGCAGCTTAAAATATTCCGGGGGGGCTAATGAAAAACTGTTTTTT. It encodes CASSLKYSGGANEKLFF.

This chain links TRBV7-9 with TRBJ1-3, with D hard to call. This CDR3 has 16 amino acids. Germline V lookup: CDR1 SEHNR, CDR2 FQNEAQ (reference sequence). The ends were cut back, 3 bases at V and 0 bases at J, with 12 bases in the middle. The chain's CDR3 is CASSLKSTVSGNTIYF. The CDR3 nucleotides read TGTGCCAGCAGCTTGAAGAGTACCGTCTCTGGAAACACCATATATTTT. Using reference TRBV7-9 and TRBJ1-3 for the parts outside the CDR3, the full variable domain is DTGVSQNPRHKITKRGQNVTFRCDPISEHNRLYWYRQTLGQGPEFLTYFQNEAQLEKSRLLSDRFSAERPKGSFSTLEIQRTEQGDSAMYLCASSLKSTVSGNTIYFGEGSWLTVV.

This clonotype has a count of ten or more. The chain links TRBV29-1 to TRBJ2-1, with 9 bases lining up with TRBD2. CDR1 and CDR2 (germline): SQVTM, ANQGSEA. V gave up 3 bases and J gave up 2 bases; unmatched junction bases: 2. CDR3 length: 14 residues. DNA for the CDR3: TGCAGCGTTGATAGGACTAGCGCCTACAATGAGCAGTTCTTC. Its translation: CSVDRTSAYNEQFF.

This clonotype was counted many times. Here the CDR3 DNA reads TGTGTCGTGTGGGCTAGGAAAACAGATACGCAGTATTTT. This translates into CVVWARKTDTQYF. The chain combines TRBV13 with TRBJ2-3; D is unresolved. The CDR3 has 13 amino acids. Germline V lookup: CDR1 PRHDT, CDR2 FYEKMQ (reference sequence).

This clonotype has ten or more counts. This chain connects TRBV4-1 to TRBJ2-7; D remains unclear. With 0 bases removed from V and 4 bases from J, the gap between germline ends came to 7 bases. The CDR3 spans 13 residues. Germline V gene sequence: CDR1 MGHRA, CDR2 YSYEKL. The CDR3 sequence: CASSQDLLYEQYF. CDR3 coding DNA: TGCGCCAGCAGCCAAGATCTTTTATACGAGCAGTACTTC.

This clonotype was detected many times. This chain joins TRBV20-1 and TRBJ2-1; D gene ambiguous. The CDR3 has 13 residues. Germline V CDR1 and CDR2: DFQATT, SNEGSKA (reference sequence). Trimming stripped 5 bases from V and 3 bases from J, with 11 bases between. The CDR3 DNA is TGCAGTGCTTGGAAGGGCTTCTACAATGAGCAGTTCTTC. Its translation: CSAWKGFYNEQFF.

Notes on this clonotype: One base away lies a much larger clone, so this may be a sequencing read error. This chain connects TRBV5-1 to TRBJ2-4, with TRBD2 as a possible D gene (5 bases). V lost 4 bases and J 6 bases, leaving 14 bases between the germline ends. Germline lookup yields CDR1 SGHRS and CDR2 YFSETQ. This CDR3 is 14 amino acids long. The CDR3 protein is CASSQDRETNIQYF. As DNA, the CDR3 is TGCGCCAGCAGCCAAGACCGGGAAACAAACATTCAGTACTTC.

This clonotype was seen repeatedly, ten times or more. With a much larger clone just one base away, this may be a read error. V and J are TRBV2 and TRBJ2-1; 9 bases align to TRBD1. CDR3 length equals 15 residues. Germline CDR1 SNHLY, CDR2 FYNNEI. Germline trimming cut 6 bases from V and 6 bases from J; bases unmatched to any gene: 9. The CDR3 coding sequence is TGTGCCAGCAGAGGATACGGGACAGGGTGCAATGAGCAGTTCTTC. It codes for CASRGYGTGCNEQFF. Full variable domain (outside the CDR3, taken from reference TRBV2 and TRBJ2-1): EPEVTQTPSHQVTQMGQEVILRCVPISNHLYFYWYRQILGQKVEFLVSFYNNEISEKSEIFDDQFSVERPDGSNFTLKIRSTKLEDSAMYFCASRGYGTGCNEQFFGPGTRLTVL.

With regard to this clonotype: Sequence at one end of the junction differs from germline and may be a read error. V gene TRBV29-1 combines with J gene TRBJ2-5; D may match TRBD1 or TRBD2 (6 bases each). The CDR3 has 16 amino acids. Per germline, CDR1 SQVTM and CDR2 ANQGSEA. The chain's CDR3 is CGVEEGRGLFGETQYF. DNA of the CDR3: TGCGGCGTGGAAGAGGGCCGGGGGCTATTTGGGGAGACCCAGTACTTC.

There are many counts of this clonotype. The chain is built from TRBV6-1 and TRBJ2-7, with 9 bases matching TRBD1. From germline, CDR1 is MNHNS and CDR2 SASEGT. The V segment lost 5 bases and the J segment 4 bases; nucleotides outside the gene matches: 3. The CDR3 is 13 amino acids. CDR3 residues: CASSRGTGYEQYF. Here the CDR3 DNA reads TGTGCCAGCAGTAGGGGGACAGGGTACGAGCAGTACTTC.

The sample holds many counts of this clonotype. The gene calls are TRBV11-2 and TRBJ2-5; D perhaps matches TRBD2 (6 bases). The V gene's germline CDR1 is SGHAT and CDR2 FQNNGV. The V end lost 5 bases, the J end lost 1 base, and 11 bases lay between the germline ends. The CDR3 spans 14 residues. DNA of the CDR3: TGTGCCAGCAGCCCTGGGCGGGGCCAAGAGACCCAGTACTTC. The encoded protein is CASSPGRGQETQYF.

This clonotype occurred a few times. The chain employs TRBV7-8 and TRBJ1-1; D uncertain. The CDR3 loop spans 13 amino acids. V gave up 2 bases and J gave up 7 bases, with 11 bases separating them. CDR1 and CDR2 (germline): SGHVS, FQNEAQ. The CDR3, as DNA: TGTGCCAGCAGCTTATCCGGGTCGAATGAAGCTTTCTTT. Amino acid sequence: CASSLSGSNEAFF.

The table lists this clonotype with many counts. The V call is TRBV20-1, the J call TRBJ1-2; D is possibly TRBD1 (6 bases). CDR1 and CDR2 (germline): DFQATT, SNEGSKA (reference sequence). V lost 5 bases and J 6 bases, leaving 10 bases between the germline ends. CDR3 length: 11 residues. The CDR3 is CSAFGGHGYTF. The CDR3 coding sequence is TGCAGTGCTTTCGGGGGCCATGGCTACACCTTC.

The rearrangement links TRBV5-6 to TRBJ1-5; 8 nucleotides align to TRBD1. CDR1 is SGHDT and CDR2 is YYEEEE in the germline V gene. The J segment lost 5 bases and the V segment lost 5 bases, leaving 12 bases of the junction unmatched. The CDR3 consists of 16 residues. CDR3 DNA: TGTGCCAGCAGACCCACAGGGGGGCCAGGAGATCAGCCCCAGCATTTT. Translation: CASRPTGGPGDQPQHF.

This clonotype was recorded many times. The V call is TRBV6-5, the J call TRBJ2-7, with D possibly being TRBD2 (6 bases). Germline V gene sequence: CDR1 MNHEY, CDR2 SVGAGI. Between the trimmed V and J ends, which lost 4 bases and 6 bases, there was a span of 16 bases. The CDR3 contains 14 residues. CDR3 residues: CASSFQEGASEQYF. DNA for the CDR3: TGTGCCAGCAGTTTTCAGGAGGGCGCCTCCGAGCAGTACTTC.

This clonotype was observed many times. This sequence joins TRBV2 and TRBJ2-1, with TRBD1 matching over 10 bases. Germline CDR1 SNHLY, CDR2 FYNNEI. V gave up 6 bases and J gave up 6 bases; unmatched junction bases: 8. The length of the CDR3 is 15 residues. The CDR3 protein is CASRETGGAGNEQFF. The CDR3 bases are TGTGCCAGCAGGGAGACAGGGGGCGCGGGCAATGAGCAGTTCTTC.

This clonotype was picked up many times. This chain connects TRBV29-1 to TRBJ2-7; D is tentatively TRBD1 or TRBD2 (5 bases each). V shed 5 bases and J shed 0 bases, with 11 bases lying between them. CDR3 length equals 13 residues. Germline values: CDR1 SQVTM, CDR2 ANQGSEA. The CDR3 DNA is TGCAGCGTTTCTGGGGGATCCTCCTACGAGCAGTACTTC. This gives the protein CSVSGGSSYEQYF.

The chain links TRBV24-1 to TRBJ2-1, with 7 positions matching TRBD2. Germline values: CDR1 KGHDR, CDR2 SFDVKD. V shed 0 bases, J shed 4 bases, and the junction held 8 bases outside the gene matches. The CDR3 contains 17 residues. CDR3 in DNA: TGTGCCACCAGTGATTTGCACAGGCGGGAGTATTACAATGAGCAGTTCTTC. It specifies CATSDLHRREYYNEQFF.

Concerning this clonotype: The conserved phenylalanine or tryptophan is not found at the CDR3 terminus, so this likely reflects a read error. No DNA is shown, since the ends of the CDR3 on it are uncertain; the CDR3 is the one TCRdb lists. V usage is TRBV19 and J usage is TRBJ2-1; the D segment call TRBD2 is taken from the table without a DNA check. Both ends counted, the CDR3 spans 16 residues. Germline CDR1 reads LNHDA; CDR2 reads SQIVND (reference sequence). CDR3 residues: CASSITASGSNNEQSS.

J is TRBJ1-4 and V is TRBV20-1; tentative D call: TRBD1 (6 bases). Trimming removed 4 bases from V and 7 bases from J, with 13 bases in between. CDR1 DFQATT and CDR2 SNEGSKA come from the germline V gene (reference sequence). This CDR3 comprises 13 residues. CDR3 amino acids: CSAMRGRGEKLFF. CDR3 DNA sequence: TGCAGTGCTATGAGGGGGAGAGGTGAAAAACTGTTTTTT.

This clonotype was detected only a few times. V and J are TRBV28 and TRBJ2-1; 7 positions agree with TRBD2. V lost 7 bases and J lost 1; bases outside the gene matches: 10. There are 16 residues in the CDR3. From germline, CDR1 is MDHEN and CDR2 SYDVKM. DNA for the CDR3: TGTGCCAGCACCCACACCGGACTAGGTTCCTACAATGAGCAGTTCTTC. It specifies CASTHTGLGSYNEQFF.

This clonotype was counted at least ten times. The J gene is TRBJ2-1, the V gene TRBV7-9; 11 positions match TRBD2. Trimming took 4 bases from V and 0 from J; bases not matched to a gene: 11. CDR3 length: 19 residues. Germline V lookup: CDR1 SEHNR, CDR2 FQNEAQ (reference sequence). The CDR3 is CASSSPLGLADISYNEQFF. The CDR3 DNA is TGTGCCAGCAGCTCCCCCTTGGGACTAGCGGATATCTCCTACAATGAGCAGTTCTTC.

Note on this clonotype: The junction differs from germline at one of its ends, possibly a read error. The gene calls are TRBV5-1 and TRBJ2-3, with D unclear. The CDR3 is 14 residues long. CDR1 SGHRS and CDR2 YFSETQ come from the germline V gene. DNA of the CDR3: TGCGCCAGCGGCTTGGGCCAGCGTCACTACGAGCAGTATTTT. This sequence encodes CASGLGQRHYEQYF.

This clonotype was seen at least ten times. J is TRBJ2-4 and V is TRBV6-6; 15 nucleotides align to TRBD2. V lost 4 bases to trimming and J lost 12 bases; unmatched junction nucleotides: 10. The V gene's germline CDR1 is MNHNY and CDR2 SVGAGI (reference sequence). The CDR3 sequence is 16 residues long. The CDR3, as DNA: TGTGCCAGCAGTTTGTGGACTAGCGGGAGGGCTGGCGATCAGTACTTC. It is translated as CASSLWTSGRAGDQYF.

The CDR3 loop reads CASSPGGGPQKPQHF. Written as DNA, the CDR3 is TGTGCCAGCAGTCCAGGGGGAGGGCCCCAGAAGCCCCAGCATTTT. The chain recombines TRBV6-5 with TRBJ1-5, with 7 positions matching TRBD1. CDR3 length: 15 amino acids. Trimming took 5 bases from V and 8 from J; bases not matched to a gene: 12. Germline V gene data show CDR1 as MNHEY and CDR2 as SVGAGI.

This clonotype has a count of ten or more. This rearrangement joins TRBV15 to TRBJ2-3, with 11 bases lining up with TRBD2. V was pared by 1 base and J by 0 bases, with 0 bases of the junction left unmatched. This CDR3 has 16 residues. In germline, CDR1 is LNHNV, CDR2 YYDKDF (reference sequence). DNA of the CDR3: TGTGCCACCAGCAGAGGGACTAGCGGGAGCACAGATACGCAGTATTTT. This encodes CATSRGTSGSTDTQYF.

In this sample, this clonotype turned up many times. The chain has TRBV7-8 and TRBJ2-3; unclear D gene. Germline loops: CDR1 SGHVS, CDR2 FQNEAQ. Trimming shortened V by 4 bases and J by 4 bases, and 9 bases separated the two germline ends. The CDR3 sequence is 13 residues long. CDR3 in amino acids: CASSYSPPDTQYF. The CDR3 DNA sequence: TGTGCCAGCAGCTACTCCCCCCCAGATACGCAGTATTTT.